This passage covers 20 T cell receptor beta chains from one sample sequenced in a study of cytomegalovirus exposure and HLA in healthy donors. The PCR employed 60 Vbeta primers together with 13 Jbeta primers. The assay was immunoSEQ multiplex PCR, and TCRdb's table has in-frame clones only and misses some. This sample has 150,000 to 200,000 clones, with approximately 86% found just once. Sample: PBMCs. The receptors derive from a woman between 18 and 29 years old in good health and CMV-seronegative.

The table lists this clone with a count of one. This chain joins TRBV21-1 and TRBJ1-3. TRBV21-1 counts as a pseudogene. This CDR3 contains 15 residues. CDR3 coding DNA: TGTGCCAGCAGCAAAAAGCGGCTATTAGGAAACACCATATATTTT. Translating gives CASSKKRLLGNTIYF.

V and J are TRBV18 and TRBJ1-2; maybe TRBD1 (6 bases). V was pared by 3 bases and J by 4 bases, with 15 bases between. CDR1 is KGHSH, CDR2 LQKENI, per germline. There are 15 residues in the CDR3. The CDR3, as DNA: TGTGCCAGCTCACCGACCAGGACAGAACTCTATGGCTACACCTTC. Protein sequence: CASSPTRTELYGYTF.

V and J are TRBV5-6 and TRBJ2-5; 8 nucleotides match TRBD2. The V and J ends lost 3 bases and 3 bases, in that order; junction bases with no gene match: 4. The CDR3 loop spans 14 amino acids. Germline CDR1 and CDR2: SGHDT and YYEEEE. In nucleotides, the CDR3 is TGTGCCAGCAGCTGGAGCGGGAGAGAAGAGACCCAGTACTTC. This sequence encodes CASSWSGREETQYF.

This clone was seen just once. The V gene is TRBV6-6, the J gene TRBJ1-5, with no clear D. This CDR3 has 16 residues. Trimming pared 6 bases from V and 2 bases from J, leaving 17 bases between. CDR1 is MNHNY and CDR2 is SVGAGI in the germline V gene (reference sequence). DNA for the CDR3: TGTGCCAGCAGCCCTTCTGGCGGCGGAGGCAATCAGCCCCAGCATTTT. It is translated as CASSPSGGGGNQPQHF.

The chain recombines TRBV7-2 with TRBJ1-2, with a tentative D call TRBD1 (6 bases). V gave up 6 bases and J gave up 6 bases, with 14 bases separating them. Looked up from germline, CDR1 is SGHTA and CDR2 is FQGNSA. CDR3 length equals 13 residues. The CDR3 sequence is CASRDGQLNGYTF. CDR3 nucleotides: TGTGCCAGCAGGGACGGACAGTTGAATGGCTACACCTTC.

This rearrangement joins TRBV7-2 to TRBJ2-1, with TRBD2 matching 10 bases. The CDR3 covers 19 residues. In germline, CDR1 is SGHTA, CDR2 FQGNSA. J lost 0 bases, V lost 4 bases, and 12 bases had no gene match. CDR3 sequence: CASSSLGLAGVSSYNEQFF. CDR3 nucleotides: TGTGCCAGCAGCTCGCTAGGCCTAGCGGGGGTTAGCTCCTACAATGAGCAGTTCTTC.

The gene calls are TRBV23-1 and TRBJ2-2; D possibly corresponds to TRBD1 (5 bases). TRBV23-1 is marked as an open reading frame, function uncertain. The CDR3 length is 15 residues. Trimming took 4 bases from V and 1 from J, leaving 10 bases between them. The CDR3: CASSPYGQNTGELFF. CDR3 sequence (DNA): TGCGCCAGCAGTCCCTACGGACAGAACACCGGGGAGCTGTTTTTT.

The chain has TRBV6-6 and TRBJ2-7; D is perhaps TRBD2 (5 bases). V was cut by 0 bases and J by 3 bases, with 15 bases left in between. The CDR3 sequence is 16 residues long. The germline CDR1 and CDR2 sequences are MNHNY and SVGAGI (reference sequence). CDR3 residues: CASSYSRGPILYEQYF. The CDR3 nucleotides are TGTGCCAGCAGTTACTCGAGAGGGCCGATTCTCTACGAGCAGTACTTC.

The rearrangement uses TRBV7-9 and TRBJ1-1; 8 nucleotides agree with TRBD1. V trimming: 8 bases; J trimming: 7 bases; junction bases outside the gene matches: 6. The CDR3 is 12 residues long. Looked up from germline, CDR1 is SEHNR and CDR2 is FQNEAQ (reference sequence). The CDR3, as DNA: TGTGCCAGCGAGTGGACAGGGAGTGAAGCTTTCTTT. Translated, it gives CASEWTGSEAFF.

This chain joins TRBV9 and TRBJ1-6, with D maybe TRBD1 (6 bases). V lost 0 bases and J lost 10, with 11 bases in between. The CDR3 covers 14 residues. CDR1 is SGDLS, CDR2 YYNGEE, per germline. In nucleotides, the CDR3 is TGTGCCAGCAGCGTAGACAGGGTAAAATCACCCCTCCACTTT. The encoded protein is CASSVDRVKSPLHF.

The chain combines TRBV6-5 with TRBJ1-1; 10 bases are shared with TRBD1. The germline CDR1 and CDR2 sequences are MNHEY and SVGAGI. The CDR3 is 15 amino acids. The V gene end was trimmed by 4 bases and the J gene end by 5 bases; junction bases not matched to a gene: 7. The CDR3 sequence is CASSFSGTGETEAFF. The CDR3 nucleotides are TGTGCCAGCAGTTTCTCCGGGACAGGGGAGACTGAAGCTTTCTTT.

The chain is built from TRBV18 and TRBJ1-1; maybe TRBD1 (6 bases). Looked up from germline, CDR1 is KGHSH and CDR2 is LQKENI. The CDR3 runs to 13 residues. V was shortened by 6 bases and J by 4 bases, with 12 bases between the two germline ends. The CDR3 spells CASSVQGGTEAFF. The CDR3 DNA reads as TGTGCCAGCTCCGTACAGGGTGGCACTGAAGCTTTCTTT. Together with reference TRBV18 and TRBJ1-1, the CDR3 gives the full variable domain: NAGVMQNPRHLVRRRGQEARLRCSPMKGHSHVYWYRQLPEEGLKFMVYLQKENIIDESGMPKERFSAEFPKEGPSILRIQQVVRGDSAAYFCASSVQGGTEAFFGQGTRLTVV.

The chain couples TRBV19 to TRBJ1-5; no clear D. V gave up 8 bases and J gave up 2 bases, with 13 bases separating them. The CDR3 is 14 amino acids. The V gene's germline CDR1 is LNHDA and CDR2 SQIVND (reference sequence). The CDR3 nucleotides read TGTGCCAGTGGCGGATTCTATGGCAATCAGCCCCAGCATTTT. This translates into CASGGFYGNQPQHF.

This chain joins TRBV5-8 and TRBJ2-7, with 8 bases aligning to TRBD1. The CDR3 spans 15 residues. Losses at the gene ends were 4 bases for V and 2 bases for J; bases not matched to a gene: 8. The germline gives CDR1 SGHTS, CDR2 YDEGEE. CDR3 loop: CASSPGTGPAYEQYF. CDR3 in DNA: TGTGCCAGCAGCCCCGGGACAGGACCAGCCTACGAGCAGTACTTC.

This clone was seen a few times. The genes are TRBV30 and TRBJ2-1; TRBD2 is a possible D gene (5 bases). V gave up 5 bases and J gave up 7 bases, with 9 bases separating them. CDR3 length equals 11 residues. From germline, CDR1 is GTSNPN and CDR2 SVGIG (reference sequence). CDR3 in amino acids: CAWGGLNEQFF. CDR3 DNA sequence: TGTGCCTGGGGAGGCCTGAATGAGCAGTTCTTC.

V gene TRBV5-1 combines with J gene TRBJ1-3; 9 bases align to TRBD1. The V gene's germline CDR1 is SGHRS and CDR2 YFSETQ. The J segment lost 0 bases and the V segment lost 4 bases, leaving 5 bases of the junction unmatched. There are 16 residues in the CDR3. DNA for the CDR3: TGCGCCAGCAGCCCGGGACAGGGAGACTCTGGAAACACCATATATTTT. Protein sequence: CASSPGQGDSGNTIYF.

J is TRBJ2-1 and V is TRBV28, with D possibly being TRBD1 (7 bases). V was cut by 2 bases and J by 8 bases, with 16 bases left in between. The CDR3 spans 15 residues. CDR1 and CDR2 (germline): MDHEN, SYDVKM. CDR3 nucleotide sequence: TGTGCCAGCAGTTTAGGTGACAGGGAGGCCGATGAGCAGTTCTTC. Its protein product is CASSLGDREADEQFF.

The genes are TRBV13 and TRBJ2-7; 7 nucleotides align to TRBD1. The CDR3 is made up of 14 amino acids. V gave up 6 bases and J gave up 3 bases; unmatched junction bases: 8. The V gene's germline CDR1 is PRHDT and CDR2 FYEKMQ (reference sequence). The CDR3 DNA is TGTGCCAGCAGACAGGACAGGTCGGGCTACGAGCAGTACTTC. The encoded protein is CASRQDRSGYEQYF.

The chain employs TRBV7-9 and TRBJ1-2; 9 bases are shared with TRBD1. Trimming cost V 4 bases and J 3 bases; bases outside gene matches: 3. The CDR3 covers 14 residues. Germline V gives CDR1 SEHNR, CDR2 FQNEAQ (reference sequence). Here the CDR3 reads CASSSQGAYYGYTF. CDR3 nucleotide sequence: TGTGCCAGCAGCTCACAGGGGGCGTACTATGGCTACACCTTC.

The chain joins TRBV5-6 to TRBJ1-2, with 8 positions matching TRBD1. CDR1 and CDR2 (germline): SGHDT, YYEEEE. The V and J ends lost 0 bases and 0 bases, in that order; junction bases with no gene match: 1. The CDR3 has 15 residues. The CDR3 loop reads CASSLGDRPNYGYTF. CDR3 nucleotide sequence: TGTGCCAGCAGCTTGGGGGACAGGCCTAACTATGGCTACACCTTC. The complete variable domain, with remaining parts taken from reference TRBV5-6 and TRBJ1-2, reads DAGVTQSPTHLIKTRGQQVTLRCSPKSGHDTVSWYQQALGQGPQFIFQYYEEEERQRGNFPDRFSGHQFPNYSSELNVNALLLGDSALYLCASSLGDRPNYGYTFGSGTRLTVV.